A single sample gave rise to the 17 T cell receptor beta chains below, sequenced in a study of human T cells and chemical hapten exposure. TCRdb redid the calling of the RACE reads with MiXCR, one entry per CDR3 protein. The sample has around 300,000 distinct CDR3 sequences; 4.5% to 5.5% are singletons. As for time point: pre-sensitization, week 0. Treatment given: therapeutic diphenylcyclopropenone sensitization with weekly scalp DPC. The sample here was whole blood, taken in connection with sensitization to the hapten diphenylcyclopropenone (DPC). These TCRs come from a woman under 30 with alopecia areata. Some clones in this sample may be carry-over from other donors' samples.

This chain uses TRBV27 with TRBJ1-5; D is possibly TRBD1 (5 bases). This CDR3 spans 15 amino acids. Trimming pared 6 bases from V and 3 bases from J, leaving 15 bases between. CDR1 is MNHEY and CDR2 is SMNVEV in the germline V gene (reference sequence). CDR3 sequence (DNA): TGTGCCAGCAGCCCCGGGACGGGGATCAATCAGCCCCAGCATTTT. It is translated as CASSPGTGINQPQHF.

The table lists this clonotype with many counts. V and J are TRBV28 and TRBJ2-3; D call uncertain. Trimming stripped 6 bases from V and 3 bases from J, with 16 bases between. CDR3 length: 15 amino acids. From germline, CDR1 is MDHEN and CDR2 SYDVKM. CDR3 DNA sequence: TGTGCCAGCAGGCCCCCTCTTGGGGTGACAGATACGCAGTATTTT. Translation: CASRPPLGVTDTQYF.

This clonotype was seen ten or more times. CDR3: CASSLAAETTNEKLFF. The CDR3 nucleotides read TGTGCCAGCAGTTTAGCTGCGGAAACAACTAATGAAAAACTGTTTTTT. The chain joins TRBV28 to TRBJ1-4; D not resolved. This CDR3 spans 16 amino acids. Germline CDR1 reads MDHEN; CDR2 reads SYDVKM. V shed 2 bases and J shed 0 bases, with 10 bases lying between them.

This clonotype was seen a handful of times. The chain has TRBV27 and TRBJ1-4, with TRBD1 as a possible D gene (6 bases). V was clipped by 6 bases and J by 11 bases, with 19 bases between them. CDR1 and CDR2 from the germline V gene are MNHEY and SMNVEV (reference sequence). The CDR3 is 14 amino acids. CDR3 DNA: TGTGCCAGCAGGCAGGAACCAGGGGCCGGGAAACTGTTTTTT. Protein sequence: CASRQEPGAGKLFF. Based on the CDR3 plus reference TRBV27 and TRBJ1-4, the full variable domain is EAQVTQNPRYLITVTGKKLTVTCSQNMNHEYMSWYRQDPGLGLRQIYYSMNVEVTDKGDVPEGYKVSRKEKRNFPLILESPSPNQTSLYFCASRQEPGAGKLFFGSGTQLSVL.

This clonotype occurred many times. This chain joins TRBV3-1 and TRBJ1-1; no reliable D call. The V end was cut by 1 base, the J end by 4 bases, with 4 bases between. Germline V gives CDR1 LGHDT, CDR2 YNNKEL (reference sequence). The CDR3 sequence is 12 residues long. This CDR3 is CASSQVSTEAFF. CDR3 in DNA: TGTGCCAGCAGCCAAGTATCCACTGAAGCTTTCTTT.

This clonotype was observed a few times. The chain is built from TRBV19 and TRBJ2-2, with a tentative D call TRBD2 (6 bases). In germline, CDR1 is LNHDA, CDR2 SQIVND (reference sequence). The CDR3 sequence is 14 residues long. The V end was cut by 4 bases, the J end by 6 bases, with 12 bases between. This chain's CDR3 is CASSTRDSSGELFF. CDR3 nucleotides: TGTGCCAGTAGTACCCGGGACTCATCCGGGGAGCTGTTTTTT.

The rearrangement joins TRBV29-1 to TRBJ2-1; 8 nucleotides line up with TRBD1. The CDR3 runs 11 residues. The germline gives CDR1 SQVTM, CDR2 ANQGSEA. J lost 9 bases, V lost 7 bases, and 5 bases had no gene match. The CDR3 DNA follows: TGCAGCGCCGACAGGGGTGGTGAGCAGTTCTTC. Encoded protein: CSADRGGEQFF.

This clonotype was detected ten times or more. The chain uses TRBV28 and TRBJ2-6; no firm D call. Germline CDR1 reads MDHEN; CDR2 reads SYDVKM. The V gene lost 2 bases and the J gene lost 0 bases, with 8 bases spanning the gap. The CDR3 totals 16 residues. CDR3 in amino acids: CASSLVQDSGANVLTF. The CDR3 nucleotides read TGTGCCAGCAGTTTAGTCCAGGACTCTGGGGCCAACGTCCTGACTTTC.

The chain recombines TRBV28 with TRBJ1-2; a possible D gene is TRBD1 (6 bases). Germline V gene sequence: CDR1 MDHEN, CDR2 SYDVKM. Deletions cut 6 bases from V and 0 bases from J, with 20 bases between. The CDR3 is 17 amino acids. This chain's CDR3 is CASSTKETGLANYGYTF. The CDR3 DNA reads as TGTGCCAGCAGCACAAAGGAGACAGGCTTAGCTAACTATGGCTACACCTTC.

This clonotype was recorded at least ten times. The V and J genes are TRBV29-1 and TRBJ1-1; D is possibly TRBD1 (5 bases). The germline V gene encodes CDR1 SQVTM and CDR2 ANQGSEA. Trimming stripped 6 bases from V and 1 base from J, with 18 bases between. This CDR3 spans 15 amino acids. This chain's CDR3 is CSVGRDPGPNTEAFF. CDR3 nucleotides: TGCAGCGTCGGTAGGGACCCCGGACCGAACACTGAAGCTTTCTTT.

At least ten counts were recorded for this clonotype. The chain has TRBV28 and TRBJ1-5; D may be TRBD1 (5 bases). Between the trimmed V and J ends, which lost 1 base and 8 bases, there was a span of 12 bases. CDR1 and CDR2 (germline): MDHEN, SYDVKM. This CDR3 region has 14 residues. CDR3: CASSLLAGDEPQHF. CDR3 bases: TGTGCCAGCAGTTTATTAGCGGGGGATGAGCCCCAGCATTTT.

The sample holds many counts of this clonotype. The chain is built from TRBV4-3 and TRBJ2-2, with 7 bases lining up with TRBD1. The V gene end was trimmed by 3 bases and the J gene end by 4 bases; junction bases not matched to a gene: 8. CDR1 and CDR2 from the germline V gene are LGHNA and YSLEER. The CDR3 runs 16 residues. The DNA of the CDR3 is TGCGCCAGCAGCCACCCCGGACAGGAATCCACCGGGGAGCTGTTTTTT. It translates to CASSHPGQESTGELFF.

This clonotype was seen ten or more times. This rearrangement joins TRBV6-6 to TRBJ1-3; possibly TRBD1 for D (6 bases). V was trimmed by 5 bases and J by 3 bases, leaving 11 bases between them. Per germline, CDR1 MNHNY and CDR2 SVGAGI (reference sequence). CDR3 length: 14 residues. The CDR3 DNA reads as TGTGCCAGCAGTCCTGGGACAAATGGAAACACCATATATTTT. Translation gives CASSPGTNGNTIYF.

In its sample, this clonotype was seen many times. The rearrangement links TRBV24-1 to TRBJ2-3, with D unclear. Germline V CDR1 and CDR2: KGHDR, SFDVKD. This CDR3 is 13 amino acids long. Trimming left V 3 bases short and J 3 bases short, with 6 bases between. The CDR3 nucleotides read TGTGCCACCAGTGATATAACGACAGATACGCAGTATTTT. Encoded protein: CATSDITTDTQYF.

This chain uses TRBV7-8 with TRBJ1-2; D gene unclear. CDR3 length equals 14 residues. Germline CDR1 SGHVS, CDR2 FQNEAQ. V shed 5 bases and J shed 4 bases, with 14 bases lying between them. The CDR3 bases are TGTGCCAGCAGCCCCAAGGCGGATTTCTATGGCTACACCTTC. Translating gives CASSPKADFYGYTF.

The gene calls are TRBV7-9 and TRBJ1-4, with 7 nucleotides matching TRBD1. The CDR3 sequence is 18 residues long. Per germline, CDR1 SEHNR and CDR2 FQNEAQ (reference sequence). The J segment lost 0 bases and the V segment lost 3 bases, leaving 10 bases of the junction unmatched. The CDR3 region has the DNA TGTGCCAGCAGCTTCGGGACAGTTTCGCTTGCAACTAATGAAAAACTGTTTTTT. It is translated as CASSFGTVSLATNEKLFF.

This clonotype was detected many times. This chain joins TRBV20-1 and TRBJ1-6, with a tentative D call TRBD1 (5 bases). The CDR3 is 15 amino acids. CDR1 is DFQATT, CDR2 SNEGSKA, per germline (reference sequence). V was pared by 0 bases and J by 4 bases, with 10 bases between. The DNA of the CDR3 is TGCAGTGCTAGAGATCGGGACCCGTATAATTCACCCCTCCACTTT. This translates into CSARDRDPYNSPLHF.